These 14 T cell receptor beta chains were all obtained from the same sample, sequenced in a study of T-cell memory formation after mild COVID-19. MiXCR, run by TCRdb on the 5' RACE reads, gives a single entry per CDR3 protein. The profile shows roughly 610,000 distinct CDR3 sequences, approximately 15% of them singletons. Material for sequencing was PBMCs or a T cell subset sorted from them (not recorded which). These receptors all stem from an adult woman who had mild COVID-19 (a few samples of this study predate the infection). Cell type and time point are not known.

The sample holds a few counts of this clonotype. The chain combines TRBV11-3 with TRBJ2-3; D is unresolved. The CDR3 extends over 15 amino acids. V lost 4 bases, J lost 4 bases, and 15 bases lay in between. CDR1 SGHNT and CDR2 YENEEA come from the germline V gene. For the CDR3, the DNA is TGTGCCAGCAGCTCGGACCCACCTCCCTCAGATACGCAGTATTTT. Amino acids: CASSSDPPPSDTQYF.

The chain is built from TRBV12-3 or TRBV12-4 and TRBJ2-7; 9 bases are a match to TRBD1. The CDR3 totals 14 residues. With 7 bases clipped from V and 2 bases from J, the junction kept 6 bases outside the gene matches. The CDR3 region is CASTYRGPTYEQYF. Here the CDR3 DNA reads TGTGCCAGCACCTACAGGGGGCCGACCTACGAGCAGTACTTC.

The sample holds a few counts of this clonotype. This chain uses TRBV19 with TRBJ1-5; 7 bases match TRBD1. Trimming removed 6 bases from V and 4 bases from J; junction bases left unmatched: 6. The CDR3 totals 14 residues. Germline-derived CDR1 and CDR2 are LNHDA and SQIVND (reference sequence). The CDR3 DNA sequence: TGTGCCAGTAGAACAGGGGAAGGTAATCAGCCCCAGCATTTT. Its translation: CASRTGEGNQPQHF.

This clonotype was observed a handful of times. The CDR3 region has the DNA TGTGCCAGCAGTGAAGCGATCAGCCCAACTAATGAAAAACTGTTTTTT. It specifies CASSEAISPTNEKLFF. This rearrangement joins TRBV6-1 to TRBJ1-4; D is unclear. Germline CDR1 is MNHNS and CDR2 is SASEGT. V was pared by 0 bases and J by 0 bases, with 8 bases between. This CDR3 is built from 16 residues.

This sequence joins TRBV20-1 and TRBJ2-5; perhaps TRBD1 as D (6 bases). The CDR3 runs 13 residues. CDR1 and CDR2 from the germline V gene are DFQATT and SNEGSKA (reference sequence). The V end was cut by 5 bases, the J end by 1 base, with 11 bases between. The CDR3: CSASRDTQETQYF. CDR3 nucleotide sequence: TGCAGTGCTTCCCGGGACACCCAAGAGACCCAGTACTTC.

The chain is built from TRBV7-2 and TRBJ2-1; 8 bases match TRBD2. Trimming at V came to 3 bases and at J to 0 bases, leaving 13 bases not matched to a gene. This CDR3 is built from 19 residues. Per the germline V gene, CDR1 is SGHTA and CDR2 is FQGNSA. In nucleotides, the CDR3 is TGTGCCAGCAGCTTTCCGGGACTAGTAGGGAGGGCCTCCTACAATGAGCAGTTCTTC. It translates to CASSFPGLVGRASYNEQFF.

The sample holds a few counts of this clonotype. This rearrangement joins TRBV14 to TRBJ2-3; D gene uncertain. Trimming cost V 1 base and J 4 bases, with 12 bases left between them. Per the germline V gene, CDR1 is SGHDN and CDR2 is FVKESK. The length of the CDR3 is 15 residues. The CDR3 region has the DNA TGTGCCAGCAGCCAAGCTTCAGTGAGAGCAGATACGCAGTATTTT. It encodes CASSQASVRADTQYF.

The chain links TRBV12-3 or TRBV12-4 to TRBJ1-2; possible D gene TRBD1, 5 bases. V was pared by 4 bases and J by 5 bases, with 17 bases between. This CDR3 contains 15 residues. CDR3 in amino acids: CASSSQGALRYGYTF. For the CDR3, the DNA is TGTGCCAGCAGTTCCCAAGGGGCACTTCGGTATGGCTACACCTTC.

The rearrangement links TRBV7-9 to TRBJ2-7; D not certain. V shed 4 bases and J shed 0 bases, with 19 bases lying between them. The CDR3 sequence is 17 residues long. Germline-derived CDR1 and CDR2 are SEHNR and FQNEAQ (reference sequence). CDR3 amino acids: CASSSPLSGRNSYEQYF. The CDR3 coding sequence is TGTGCCAGCAGCTCGCCGCTTTCTGGACGGAACTCCTACGAGCAGTACTTC.

This clonotype appeared a few times. The chain joins TRBV20-1 to TRBJ2-4; D is possibly TRBD1 or TRBD2 (5 bases each). V was pared by 5 bases and J by 6 bases, with 14 bases between. The germline V gene encodes CDR1 DFQATT and CDR2 SNEGSKA (reference sequence). The CDR3 length is 13 residues. CDR3 coding DNA: TGCAGTGCTTCCCGGGACCGGGGAAACATTCAGTACTTC. Translation: CSASRDRGNIQYF.

The chain links TRBV7-6 to TRBJ1-1, with D uncertain. The CDR3 spans 15 residues. CDR1 and CDR2 (germline): SGHVS, FNYEAQ. V gave up 4 bases and J gave up 0 bases, with 12 bases separating them. The CDR3 bases are TGTGCCAGCAGCTCCGCCCCCGGAATGAACACTGAAGCTTTCTTT. This gives the protein CASSSAPGMNTEAFF.

This clonotype was seen only a few times. This chain connects TRBV5-1 to TRBJ2-5; TRBD1 agrees at 8 bases. The CDR3 sequence is 14 residues long. The ends lost 0 bases at V and 3 bases at J; junction bases unmatched: 1. Germline values: CDR1 SGHRS, CDR2 YFSETQ. The CDR3 bases are TGCGCCAGCAGCTTGGACAGGGGGGAAGAGACCCAGTACTTC. This sequence encodes CASSLDRGEETQYF.

The chain joins TRBV24-1 to TRBJ2-1; D assignment may be TRBD1 or TRBD2 (5 bases each). CDR1 is KGHDR and CDR2 is SFDVKD in the germline V gene. V lost 4 bases to trimming and J lost 10 bases, with 31 bases between them. The CDR3 sequence is 19 residues long. The CDR3 bases are TGTGCCACCAGTGACCGCCCCGGGCCCAGCGGAGCCCCACGGGACGAGCAGTTCTTC. This encodes CATSDRPGPSGAPRDEQFF.

J is TRBJ2-6 and V is TRBV7-3; D is uncertain. Trimming removed 5 bases from V and 1 base from J, with 12 bases in between. Per the germline V gene, CDR1 is SGHTA and CDR2 is FQGTGA. The CDR3 extends over 16 amino acids. The CDR3 sequence is CASSGSQTSGANVLTF. Written as DNA, the CDR3 is TGTGCCAGCAGCGGAAGCCAGACTTCTGGGGCCAACGTCCTGACTTTC.